Presented here are 3 T cell receptor beta chains from one specimen sequenced in a study of blood T cell repertoires in COVID-19. Profiling relied on immunoSEQ multiplex PCR, and the TCRdb table lists in-frame clones only, not all of them. The table has about 150,000 clones, 65% to 80% seen once; the top ten hold less than 5.5%. The sample was peripheral blood. Receptor source: a man in his 60s with acute or convalescent COVID-19.

V is TRBV14 and J is TRBJ2-5, with 7 bases fitting TRBD1. The CDR3 loop spans 15 amino acids. CDR1 is SGHDN, CDR2 FVKESK, per germline. The V gene end was trimmed by 4 bases and the J gene end by 0 bases; junction bases not matched to a gene: 5. The CDR3 nucleotides read TGTGCCAGCAGCCTGGGGACAGTTTACCAAGAGACCCAGTACTTC. Protein: CASSLGTVYQETQYF.

The chain has TRBV29-1 and TRBJ2-1; 11 positions agree with TRBD2. The ends lost 4 bases at V and 1 base at J; junction bases unmatched: 9. Looked up from germline, CDR1 is SQVTM and CDR2 is ANQGSEA. The CDR3 consists of 17 residues. The CDR3: CSVVASGGRLSYNEQFF. DNA of the CDR3: TGCAGCGTTGTGGCTAGCGGGGGGAGATTATCCTACAATGAGCAGTTCTTC.

This clone was counted a few times. This sequence joins TRBV24-1 and TRBJ1-4, with D possibly matching TRBD1 (6 bases). V was shortened by 5 bases and J by 12 bases, with 12 bases between the two germline ends. CDR1 and CDR2 from the germline V gene are KGHDR and SFDVKD. The CDR3 has 12 residues. The CDR3 DNA sequence: TGTGCCACCAGTGCCGGGGGGCCGGAACTGTTTTTT. Translated: CATSAGGPELFF.